Below are 21 T cell receptor beta chains sequenced from a single sample in a study of blood T cell repertoires in COVID-19. The assay was immunoSEQ multiplex PCR, and TCRdb's table has in-frame clones only and misses some. The profile shows 300,000 to 350,000 clones, almost 90% of them singletons. The specimen sequenced was peripheral blood. These receptors originate from a woman aged 35 to 49 with COVID-19, enrolled during active disease.

The rearrangement links TRBV18 to TRBJ1-2; TRBD1 might be the D (5 bases). This CDR3 contains 13 residues. V shed 6 bases and J shed 1 base, with 9 bases lying between them. The germline V gene has CDR1 KGHSH and CDR2 LQKENI. CDR3 residues: CASSDGGNYGYTF. CDR3 DNA: TGTGCCAGCTCCGACGGGGGTAACTATGGCTACACCTTC.

The J gene is TRBJ1-4, the V gene TRBV27; D possibly corresponds to TRBD1 (5 bases). V was cut by 4 bases and J by 11 bases, with 11 bases left in between. Germline V CDR1 and CDR2: MNHEY, SMNVEV (reference sequence). The CDR3 runs to 12 residues. CDR3 in DNA: TGTGCCAGCAGTTCCTCCGGGGGGAAACTGTTTTTT. Encoded protein: CASSSSGGKLFF.

The rearrangement joins TRBV27 to TRBJ2-3, with TRBD1 as a possible D gene (6 bases). Per the germline V gene, CDR1 is MNHEY and CDR2 is SMNVEV (reference sequence). Trimming stripped 0 bases from V and 2 bases from J, with 9 bases between. This CDR3 is 15 amino acids long. The CDR3: CASSLSAGVTDTQYF. The CDR3 nucleotides read TGTGCCAGCAGTTTATCGGCAGGGGTCACAGATACGCAGTATTTT.

V gene TRBV11-2 combines with J gene TRBJ2-2, with TRBD1 matching 12 bases. Germline V lookup: CDR1 SGHAT, CDR2 FQNNGV. This CDR3 has 15 amino acids. J lost 7 bases, V lost 5 bases, and 5 bases had no gene match. CDR3 sequence reads: CASSLGTGGFGELFF. CDR3 DNA sequence: TGTGCCAGCAGCCTCGGGACAGGGGGCTTCGGGGAGCTGTTTTTT.

The gene calls are TRBV5-1 and TRBJ1-1; TRBD1 matches 10 bases. Germline-derived CDR1 and CDR2 are SGHRS and YFSETQ. The CDR3 covers 15 residues. J lost 3 bases, V lost 4 bases, and 6 bases had no gene match. The CDR3 protein is CASSARTGGHTEAFF. Written as DNA, the CDR3 is TGCGCCAGCAGCGCAAGGACAGGGGGTCACACTGAAGCTTTCTTT.

This rearrangement joins TRBV6-6 to TRBJ2-1, with 13 positions matching TRBD2. V gave up 5 bases and J gave up 8 bases; unmatched junction bases: 12. Germline assignment: CDR1 MNHNY and CDR2 SVGAGI (reference sequence). There are 17 residues in the CDR3. CDR3 DNA: TGTGCCAGCAGTCAGGTGGGACTAGCGGGGTCAGGCGATGAGCAGTTCTTC. Translating it yields CASSQVGLAGSGDEQFF.

This chain links TRBV23-1 with TRBJ1-1; D is undetermined. TRBV23-1 is an ORF for which the function is uncertain. Trimming pared 8 bases from V and 0 bases from J, leaving 10 bases between. The CDR3 totals 13 residues. CDR3 DNA sequence: TGCGCCAGCCGGGAGGCGATGAACACTGAAGCTTTCTTT. This encodes CASREAMNTEAFF.

This clone was counted between two and nine times. V and J are TRBV7-9 and TRBJ1-2; 7 bases fit TRBD1. The CDR3 is made up of 16 amino acids. CDR1 and CDR2 (germline): SEHNR, FQNEAQ (reference sequence). The ends lost 4 bases at V and 3 bases at J; junction bases unmatched: 11. CDR3 in DNA: TGTGCCAGCAGCTGGGCTTCGCAGGGGGAGTACTATGGCTACACCTTC. Translation gives CASSWASQGEYYGYTF.

This clone was counted between two and nine times. V usage is TRBV7-9 and J usage is TRBJ1-6, with D possibly matching TRBD1 (6 bases). Germline V gene data show CDR1 as SEHNR and CDR2 as FQNEAQ (reference sequence). This CDR3 is built from 17 residues. V dropped 5 bases and J dropped 9 bases, with 23 bases sitting between them. CDR3 coding DNA: TGTGCCAGCAGCCCCACCTTCAGACTGGGGGCCGGTTCACCCCTCCACTTT. Its translation: CASSPTFRLGAGSPLHF.

J is TRBJ1-1 and V is TRBV9; no definite D call. With 4 bases removed from V and 2 bases from J, the gap between germline ends came to 24 bases. The CDR3 runs 18 residues. Germline V gives CDR1 SGDLS, CDR2 YYNGEE. The CDR3 region is CASSHPGGTGVTNTEAFF. CDR3 sequence (DNA): TGTGCCAGCAGCCATCCCGGCGGCACGGGTGTAACAAACACTGAAGCTTTCTTT.

This clone came up a few times. J is TRBJ2-2 and V is TRBV9; D ambiguous. Germline V lookup: CDR1 SGDLS, CDR2 YYNGEE. V lost 0 bases, J lost 6 bases, and 9 bases lay in between. The CDR3 covers 14 residues. CDR3 in amino acids: CASSVAPQSGELFF. DNA of the CDR3: TGTGCCAGCAGCGTAGCCCCCCAATCCGGGGAGCTGTTTTTT.

This clone was recorded once. The genes are TRBV9 and TRBJ2-2; 11 bases fit TRBD1. Germline V lookup: CDR1 SGDLS, CDR2 YYNGEE. V gave up 3 bases and J gave up 4 bases; unmatched junction bases: 5. There are 16 residues in the CDR3. DNA of the CDR3: TGTGCCAGCAGCGCAAGGGGACAGGGGGGCACCGGGGAGCTGTTTTTT. Amino acid sequence: CASSARGQGGTGELFF.

V and J are TRBV7-2 and TRBJ1-1; TRBD1 agrees at 7 bases. Germline loops: CDR1 SGHTA, CDR2 FQGNSA. Unmatched junction bases numbered 9, after V lost 4 bases and J lost 7 bases. The CDR3 has 14 residues. The CDR3 DNA reads TGTGCCAGCAGCTCTTCGGCCAGGGGGAGTGAAGCTTTCTTT. This encodes CASSSSARGSEAFF. The full variable domain, with the rest looked up from reference TRBV7-2 and TRBJ1-1, is GAGVSQSPSNKVTEKGKDVELRCDPISGHTALYWYRQSLGQGLEFLIYFQGNSAPDKSGLPSDRFSAERTGGSVSTLTIQRTQQEDSAVYLCASSSSARGSEAFFGQGTRLTVV.

This clone occurred once. This rearrangement joins TRBV7-2 to TRBJ1-5; the D gene is possibly TRBD1 (6 bases). There are 15 residues in the CDR3. The germline V gene has CDR1 SGHTA and CDR2 FQGNSA. Deletions cut 1 base from V and 5 bases from J, with 12 bases between. The CDR3 nucleotides are TGTGCCAGCAGCTTAGAACAGGGTAGGGATCAGCCCCAGCATTTT. Its protein is CASSLEQGRDQPQHF.

As regards this clone: Germline and junction disagree at one end, which may indicate a read error. The rearrangement uses TRBV2 and TRBJ1-2; 9 bases are shared with TRBD1. The germline V gene encodes CDR1 SNHLY and CDR2 FYNNEI. The CDR3 extends over 13 amino acids. The CDR3 DNA sequence: TGTGCCAGCAGATCGGGACAGGGCCTAACAACCCACTTC. This translates into CASRSGQGLTTHF.

This clone occurred once. The chain couples TRBV19 to TRBJ1-5; 8 bases map to TRBD1. In germline, CDR1 is LNHDA, CDR2 SQIVND (reference sequence). CDR3 size: 17 residues. The V gene end was trimmed by 2 bases and the J gene end by 9 bases; junction bases not matched to a gene: 15. CDR3 DNA: TGTGCCAGTAGTATAAGAAGGACAGGGAGTTCTACTCGGCCCCAGCATTTT. Amino acid sequence: CASSIRRTGSSTRPQHF.

The chain links TRBV19 to TRBJ1-3; 8 bases agree with TRBD1. The ends lost 5 bases at V and 0 bases at J; junction bases unmatched: 9. CDR1 and CDR2 from the germline V gene are LNHDA and SQIVND (reference sequence). The CDR3 runs to 17 residues. The CDR3 sequence is CASSLGQAHLSGNTIYF. The CDR3 bases are TGTGCCAGTAGTCTGGGACAGGCGCACCTCTCTGGAAACACCATATATTTT.

J is TRBJ1-2 and V is TRBV19; 10 bases agree with TRBD1. V lost 6 bases to trimming and J lost 4 bases; unmatched junction nucleotides: 8. The germline gives CDR1 LNHDA, CDR2 SQIVND (reference sequence). The CDR3 loop spans 15 amino acids. CDR3 protein: CASSGTGATLYGYTF. DNA for the CDR3: TGTGCCAGTAGCGGGACAGGGGCGACTCTCTATGGCTACACCTTC.

J is TRBJ2-5 and V is TRBV2; weak D call: TRBD2 (5 bases). Germline assignment: CDR1 SNHLY and CDR2 FYNNEI. The CDR3 covers 12 residues. V dropped 11 bases and J dropped 3 bases, with 13 bases sitting between them. The CDR3 region is CARRTGKETQYF. The CDR3 bases are TGTGCCCGAAGGACGGGAAAAGAGACCCAGTACTTC. Using reference TRBV2 and TRBJ2-5 for the parts outside the CDR3, the full variable domain is EPEVTQTPSHQVTQMGQEVILRCVPISNHLYFYWYRQILGQKVEFLVSFYNNEISEKSEIFDDQFSVERPDGSNFTLKIRSTKLEDSAMYFCARRTGKETQYFGPGTRLLVL.

This clone was counted a few times. The rearrangement links TRBV7-8 to TRBJ2-7; D might be TRBD1 (5 bases). The germline V and J ends were trimmed by 5 bases and 5 bases, with 19 bases remaining between them. The CDR3 runs 15 residues. Germline V gene lookup returns CDR1 SGHVS and CDR2 FQNEAQ. The CDR3 region has the DNA TGTGCCAGCAGCCCTAGACAGACTTATCAAGACGAGCAGTACTTC. It is translated as CASSPRQTYQDEQYF.

This sequence joins TRBV4-3 and TRBJ2-2, with no clear D. Looked up from germline, CDR1 is LGHNA and CDR2 is YSLEER. Trimming left V 6 bases short and J 6 bases short, with 8 bases between. This CDR3 is built from 12 residues. CDR3 DNA sequence: TGCGCCAGCAGAGAATCAGCCGGGGAGCTGTTTTTT. This codes for CASRESAGELFF.